These 29 T cell receptor beta chains originate from one sample sequenced in a study of radiation and T cells in renal cell carcinoma. This table comes from immunoSEQ multiplex PCR, and its TCRdb copy is limited to in-frame clones, with some not included. The sample has some 120,000 clones; around 83% are singletons. As to time point: baseline pretreatment blood. The treatment is: 15 Gy SBRT to primary tumor, nephrectomy 4 weeks later. This sample comprised blood, obtained from a patient whose treatment included radiotherapy and nephrectomy. Receptor source: a woman aged 55-69 years with renal cell carcinoma.

V gene TRBV5-1 combines with J gene TRBJ2-3, with D possibly matching TRBD2 (5 bases). The V and J ends lost 1 base and 4 bases respectively, with 19 bases between them. The germline V gene encodes CDR1 SGHRS and CDR2 YFSETQ. The CDR3 totals 17 residues. The CDR3 DNA reads as TGCGCCAGCAGCTTGCGGGGTCCCTCAGGCATACCAGATACGCAGTATTTT. Residues: CASSLRGPSGIPDTQYF.

The chain couples TRBV19 to TRBJ2-6; a weak D match, TRBD2 (6 bases). V was trimmed by 5 bases and J by 3 bases, leaving 17 bases between them. Germline CDR1 is LNHDA and CDR2 is SQIVND (reference sequence). The CDR3 spans 17 residues. This chain's CDR3 is CASSVRRAYGGANVLTF. The CDR3 DNA sequence: TGTGCCAGTAGTGTCCGGAGGGCCTATGGTGGGGCCAACGTCCTGACTTTC.

The chain combines TRBV5-1 with TRBJ2-2; perhaps TRBD1 as D (6 bases). In germline, CDR1 is SGHRS, CDR2 YFSETQ. V lost 3 bases and J lost 1, with 13 bases in between. The CDR3 consists of 16 residues. CDR3 in DNA: TGCGCCAGCAGCTCCTTACCGGGACAGAACACCGGGGAGCTGTTTTTT. Protein: CASSSLPGQNTGELFF.

This clone was recorded once. The genes are TRBV6-1 and TRBJ2-2; D may be TRBD2 (5 bases). The CDR3 sequence is 11 residues long. Germline V gives CDR1 MNHNS, CDR2 SASEGT. V gave up 6 bases and J gave up 8 bases, with 7 bases separating them. The CDR3: CASREVGELFF. The DNA for the CDR3 is TGTGCCAGCAGGGAGGTTGGGGAGCTGTTTTTT.

About this clone itself: At one boundary the junction diverges from the germline segment, which might be a read error. The chain carries TRBV7-7 and TRBJ1-5, with D unresolved. This CDR3 has 13 amino acids. Germline V lookup: CDR1 SSHAT, CDR2 FNYEAQ (reference sequence). The CDR3 here is CASSSGYDQPQHF. CDR3 bases: TGTGCTAGCAGCTCCGGGTACGATCAGCCCCAGCATTTT.

This clone was observed once. The gene calls are TRBV11-3 and TRBJ2-5; the match to TRBD1 covers 9 bases. V dropped 5 bases and J dropped 4; count of bases not matched to a gene: 5. The CDR3 spans 14 residues. CDR1 SGHNT and CDR2 YENEEA come from the germline V gene. The chain's CDR3 is CASSPGTGRETQYF. The CDR3 DNA follows: TGTGCCAGCAGCCCCGGGACAGGGAGAGAGACCCAGTACTTC.

The V and J genes are TRBV19 and TRBJ2-3; the match to TRBD2 covers 9 bases. Germline lookup yields CDR1 LNHDA and CDR2 SQIVND (reference sequence). Trimming removed 2 bases from V and 6 bases from J; junction bases left unmatched: 15. The CDR3 runs 18 residues. CDR3 residues: CASSIRGLAGSRVDTQYF. In nucleotides, the CDR3 is TGTGCCAGTAGTATAAGAGGCCTAGCGGGATCCCGGGTGGATACGCAGTATTTT.

This clone came up a few times. This chain joins TRBV29-1 and TRBJ2-3; TRBD2 matches 7 bases. The CDR3 consists of 15 residues. Germline trimming cut 1 base from V and 2 bases from J; bases unmatched to any gene: 6. Germline-derived CDR1 and CDR2 are SQVTM and ANQGSEA. Here the CDR3 reads CSVEAQRGYTDTQYF. The CDR3 DNA sequence: TGCAGCGTTGAAGCGCAGCGGGGCTACACAGATACGCAGTATTTT.

The chain is built from TRBV7-9 and TRBJ1-4; a weak D match, TRBD1 (5 bases). The CDR3 totals 15 residues. Trimming took off 4 bases at V and 4 bases at J, with 13 bases between the two ends. Germline V lookup: CDR1 SEHNR, CDR2 FQNEAQ (reference sequence). The CDR3 sequence: CASSSRQPFNEKLFF. The CDR3 region has the DNA TGTGCCAGCAGCTCCAGACAGCCCTTTAATGAAAAACTGTTTTTT.

This sequence joins TRBV14 and TRBJ2-4; 10 bases fit TRBD2. Germline values: CDR1 SGHDN, CDR2 FVKESK. V lost 4 bases and J lost 6; bases outside the gene matches: 12. The CDR3 runs to 17 residues. The CDR3 DNA reads as TGTGCCAGCAGCCCCCTTTCGACTAGCGGGCAGAGAAACATTCAGTACTTC. Translation gives CASSPLSTSGQRNIQYF. The variable domain in full, completed from reference TRBV14 and TRBJ2-4, reads EAGVTQFPSHSVIEKGQTVTLRCDPISGHDNLYWYRRVMGKEIKFLLHFVKESKQDESGMPNNRFLAERTGGTYSTLKVQPAELEDSGVYFCASSPLSTSGQRNIQYFGAGTRLSVL.

The chain carries TRBV9 and TRBJ1-4; tentative D call: TRBD1 (5 bases). The CDR3 runs 17 residues. Germline CDR1 SGDLS, CDR2 YYNGEE. Trimming cost V 0 bases and J 0 bases, with 12 bases left between them. The CDR3: CASSVGGAGATNEKLFF. CDR3 bases: TGTGCCAGCAGCGTAGGAGGGGCGGGGGCAACTAATGAAAAACTGTTTTTT.

This clone was detected a few times. The genes are TRBV11-2 and TRBJ2-2; no clear D gene. The CDR3 extends over 13 amino acids. Trimming stripped 1 base from V and 4 bases from J, with 4 bases between. Germline CDR1 is SGHAT and CDR2 is FQNNGV. The CDR3 here is CASSLAGTGELFF. In DNA form, the CDR3 reads TGTGCCAGCAGCTTAGCGGGCACCGGGGAGCTGTTTTTT.

The chain recombines TRBV28 with TRBJ2-7, with a weak D call TRBD1 (6 bases). The CDR3 covers 14 residues. Germline loops: CDR1 MDHEN, CDR2 SYDVKM. Trimming left V 6 bases short and J 2 bases short, with 14 bases between. CDR3 DNA: TGTGCCAGCAGCCCCGGACAGCGCCCCTACGAGCAGTACTTC. Its translation: CASSPGQRPYEQYF.

This sequence joins TRBV28 and TRBJ1-6; D possibly corresponds to TRBD1 (5 bases). Trimming pared 3 bases from V and 6 bases from J, leaving 15 bases between. The CDR3 contains 16 residues. CDR1 is MDHEN, CDR2 SYDVKM, per germline. The CDR3 is CASSLSRQGLNSPLHF. Here the CDR3 DNA reads TGTGCCAGCAGTTTGAGCAGGCAGGGCCTTAATTCACCCCTCCACTTT.

V and J are TRBV2 and TRBJ2-3; TRBD2 aligns across 8 bases. Germline CDR1 is SNHLY and CDR2 is FYNNEI. After removal of 5 bases from V and 6 bases from J, the junction contained 10 bases not matched to a gene. CDR3 size: 15 residues. The CDR3 region has the DNA TGTGCCAGCAGTCCCGCTGCGGGAGGATGGGATACGCAGTATTTT. This sequence encodes CASSPAAGGWDTQYF.

V is TRBV7-3 and J is TRBJ2-5; 7 bases are shared with TRBD1. Germline loops: CDR1 SGHTA, CDR2 FQGTGA. Trimming at V came to 2 bases and at J to 0 bases, leaving 3 bases not matched to a gene. The CDR3 has 15 amino acids. The DNA of the CDR3 is TGTGCCAGCAGCTTAGGACAGGCGAACCAAGAGACCCAGTACTTC. Its translation is CASSLGQANQETQYF.

The chain employs TRBV4-1 and TRBJ2-5; 12 nucleotides agree with TRBD1. TRBJ2-7 explains the end of the DNA better; the J call may be wrong. CDR1 is MGHRA, CDR2 YSYEKL, per germline. The CDR3 totals 17 residues. The CDR3 nucleotides read TGCGCCAGCAGCCAAATTCCGGGACAGGGGGCCCTCTACGAGCAGTACTTC. Protein: CASSQIPGQGALYEQYF.

The V gene is TRBV28, the J gene TRBJ2-5; the D call may be TRBD1 or TRBD2 (5 bases each). The ends were cut back, 5 bases at V and 0 bases at J, with 13 bases in the middle. Germline V lookup: CDR1 MDHEN, CDR2 SYDVKM. The CDR3 is made up of 15 amino acids. Here the CDR3 DNA reads TGTGCCAGCAGTAGACCCGGGACGGACCAAGAGACCCAGTACTTC. Translating gives CASSRPGTDQETQYF. Full variable domain (rest looked up from reference TRBV28 and TRBJ2-5): DVKVTQSSRYLVKRTGEKVFLECVQDMDHENMFWYRQDPGLGLRLIYFSYDVKMKEKGDIPEGYSVSREKKERFSLILESASTNQTSMYLCASSRPGTDQETQYFGPGTRLLVL.

This clone came up a few times. The chain links TRBV6-6 to TRBJ1-1; no clear D gene. The length of the CDR3 is 13 residues. CDR1 and CDR2 from the germline V gene are MNHNY and SVGAGI (reference sequence). Trimming shortened V by 4 bases and J by 4 bases, and 10 bases separated the two germline ends. The CDR3 DNA is TGTGCCAGCAGTTCGACTGGAGGCACTGAAGCTTTCTTT. The encoded protein is CASSSTGGTEAFF.

The chain has TRBV10-2 and TRBJ1-1; D is uncertain. The CDR3 loop spans 12 amino acids. Trimming stripped 8 bases from V and 0 bases from J, with 7 bases between. Germline CDR1 WSHSY, CDR2 SAAADI. CDR3 bases: TGCGCCAGCGGGTTATTGAACACTGAAGCTTTCTTT. Protein: CASGLLNTEAFF.

The chain has TRBV6-5 and TRBJ2-5; 7 nucleotides match TRBD1. This CDR3 is built from 15 residues. V trimming: 4 bases; J trimming: 2 bases; junction bases outside the gene matches: 7. Germline lookup yields CDR1 MNHEY and CDR2 SVGAGI. In DNA form, the CDR3 reads TGTGCCAGCAGTTTACAGGGGATAGGGCAAGAGACCCAGTACTTC. Translated: CASSLQGIGQETQYF.

The gene calls are TRBV2 and TRBJ1-5; no clear D. The CDR3 has 16 residues. V lost 6 bases and J lost 3, with 18 bases in between. Germline V gene lookup returns CDR1 SNHLY and CDR2 FYNNEI. DNA of the CDR3: TGTGCCAGCAGGCTCCGGGCTTATCTTATCAATCAGCCCCAGCATTTT. This gives the protein CASRLRAYLINQPQHF.

This clone was found a few times. The V and J genes are TRBV14 and TRBJ2-1; D ambiguous. The CDR3 totals 16 residues. Trimming shortened V by 0 bases and J by 8 bases, and 17 bases separated the two germline ends. Germline values: CDR1 SGHDN, CDR2 FVKESK. The CDR3 bases are TGTGCCAGCAGCCAAGAAAAGGACCTGGGTTTGTATGAGCAGTTCTTC. Translation: CASSQEKDLGLYEQFF.

This clone occurred a few times. This rearrangement joins TRBV5-1 to TRBJ2-7; the match to TRBD2 covers 7 bases. J gave up 0 bases and V 2 bases, and 2 bases lay outside the gene matches. Germline CDR1 reads SGHRS; CDR2 reads YFSETQ. This CDR3 has 14 amino acids. The chain's CDR3 is CASSFGDYSYEQYF. Here the CDR3 DNA reads TGCGCCAGCAGCTTTGGGGACTACTCCTACGAGCAGTACTTC. The full variable domain, its missing parts supplied by reference TRBV5-1 and TRBJ2-7, is KAGVTQTPRYLIKTRGQQVTLSCSPISGHRSVSWYQQTPGQGLQFLFEYFSETQRNKGNFPGRFSGRQFSNSRSEMNVSTLELGDSALYLCASSFGDYSYEQYFGPGTRLTVT.

The chain uses TRBV7-2 and TRBJ2-6; tentatively, D is TRBD2 (5 bases). Germline-derived CDR1 and CDR2 are SGHTA and FQGNSA. Between the trimmed V and J ends, which lost 4 bases and 6 bases, there was a span of 16 bases. The CDR3 sequence is 16 residues long. The CDR3 here is CASSSRRGRVANVLTF. The CDR3, as DNA: TGTGCCAGCAGCTCGCGACGAGGGCGGGTGGCCAACGTCCTGACTTTC. The entire variable domain, with the rest obtained from reference TRBV7-2 and TRBJ2-6, is as follows: GAGVSQSPSNKVTEKGKDVELRCDPISGHTALYWYRQSLGQGLEFLIYFQGNSAPDKSGLPSDRFSAERTGGSVSTLTIQRTQQEDSAVYLCASSSRRGRVANVLTFGAGSRLTVL.

The chain joins TRBV20-1 to TRBJ1-2; 8 bases align to TRBD1. V shed 5 bases and J 10 bases; nucleotides not matched to a gene: 6. CDR3 size: 11 residues. The germline V gene encodes CDR1 DFQATT and CDR2 SNEGSKA (reference sequence). The CDR3 DNA reads as TGCAGTGCTGGGACAGGCTACGTCTACACCTTC. It is translated as CSAGTGYVYTF.

V and J are TRBV7-6 and TRBJ2-2; perhaps TRBD1 as D (6 bases). The ends were cut back, 3 bases at V and 2 bases at J, with 13 bases in the middle. Germline CDR1 SGHVS, CDR2 FNYEAQ. CDR3 size: 16 residues. The CDR3: CASSFRQGLNTGELFF. The CDR3 nucleotides are TGTGCCAGCAGCTTCAGGCAGGGGTTAAACACCGGGGAGCTGTTTTTT.

The CDR3 sequence: CASSQDGFGYGYTF. CDR3 in DNA: TGCGCCAGCAGCCAAGACGGCTTTGGCTATGGCTACACCTTC. The rearrangement joins TRBV4-1 to TRBJ1-2; no definite D call. CDR1 is MGHRA, CDR2 YSYEKL, per germline. This CDR3 spans 14 amino acids. V was pared by 0 bases and J by 4 bases, with 9 bases between.

The chain links TRBV2 to TRBJ1-3; TRBD1 is a possible D gene (6 bases). CDR3 size: 15 residues. Germline V lookup: CDR1 SNHLY, CDR2 FYNNEI. V dropped 4 bases and J dropped 0 bases, with 10 bases sitting between them. The CDR3, as DNA: TGTGCCAGCAGTGTGTCAGGGGACTCTGGAAACACCATATATTTT. It yields the protein CASSVSGDSGNTIYF. Using reference TRBV2 and TRBJ1-3 for the parts outside the CDR3, the full variable domain is EPEVTQTPSHQVTQMGQEVILRCVPISNHLYFYWYRQILGQKVEFLVSFYNNEISEKSEIFDDQFSVERPDGSNFTLKIRSTKLEDSAMYFCASSVSGDSGNTIYFGEGSWLTVV.